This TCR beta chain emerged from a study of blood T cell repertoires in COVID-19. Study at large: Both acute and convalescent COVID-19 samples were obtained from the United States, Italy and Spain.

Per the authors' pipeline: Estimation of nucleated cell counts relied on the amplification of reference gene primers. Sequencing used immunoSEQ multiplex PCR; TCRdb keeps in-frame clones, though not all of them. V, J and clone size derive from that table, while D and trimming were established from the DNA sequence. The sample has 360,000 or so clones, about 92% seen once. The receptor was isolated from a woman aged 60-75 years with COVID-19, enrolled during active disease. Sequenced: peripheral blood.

As DNA, the CDR3 is TGTGCCAGCGCCCGTACTAGTTCGAGCAATCAGCCCCAGCATTTT. This translates into CASARTSSSNQPQHF. This chain connects TRBV28 to TRBJ1-5; no reliable D call. Germline V gene sequence: CDR1 MDHEN, CDR2 SYDVKM. With 8 bases removed from V and 1 base from J, the gap between germline ends came to 15 bases. The CDR3 is 15 residues long.